The subject of this entry is one T cell receptor beta chain. The CDR3 loop spans 11 amino acids. Trimming stripped 5 bases from V and 8 bases from J, with 7 bases between. This entry is derived from a study of blood T cell repertoires in COVID-19. The wider study: Spain, Italy and the United States supplied samples that represented acute and convalescent COVID-19. T cells, B-cell-depleted T cells, or PBMCs provided the cDNA or gDNA that served as material.

As handled by the study authors: Reference gene primers were amplified, and this amplification served to estimate nucleated cell counts. Sequencing used immunoSEQ multiplex PCR; TCRdb keeps in-frame clones, though not all of them. For V, J and clone size, that table is used; D and trimming come from the DNA. The repertoire holds around 100,000 clones, with over 80% as singletons. Material for sequencing was peripheral blood. V and J are TRBV12-3 or TRBV12-4 and TRBJ1-3; D remains ambiguous. This clonotype originated in a man in his fifties with active COVID-19. CDR3 sequence reads: CASSEADTIYF. Written as DNA, the CDR3 is TGTGCCAGCAGTGAAGCGGACACCATATATTTT.